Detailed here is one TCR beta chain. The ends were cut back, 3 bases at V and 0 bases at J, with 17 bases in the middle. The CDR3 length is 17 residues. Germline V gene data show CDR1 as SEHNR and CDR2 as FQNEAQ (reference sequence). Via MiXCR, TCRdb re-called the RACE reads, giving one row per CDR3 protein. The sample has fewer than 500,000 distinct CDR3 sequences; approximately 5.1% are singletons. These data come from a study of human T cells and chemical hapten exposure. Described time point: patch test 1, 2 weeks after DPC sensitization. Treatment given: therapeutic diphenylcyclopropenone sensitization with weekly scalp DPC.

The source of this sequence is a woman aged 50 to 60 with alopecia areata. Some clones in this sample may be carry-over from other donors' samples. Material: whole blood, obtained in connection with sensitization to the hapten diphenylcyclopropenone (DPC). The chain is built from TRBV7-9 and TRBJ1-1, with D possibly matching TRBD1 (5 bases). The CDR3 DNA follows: TGTGCCAGCAGCTTGAGAGATAGGGACCCCATGAACACTGAAGCTTTCTTT. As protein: CASSLRDRDPMNTEAFF.